The clone carrying this TCR beta chain was counted at least ten times. Its antigen is undetermined. The data derive from a study of identical twins. Germline loops: CDR1 SGDLS, CDR2 YYNGEE. J was trimmed by 6 bases and V by 4 bases; bases with no gene match: 11. The CDR3 has 16 residues. TCRdb processed the 5' RACE reads anew with MiXCR; each CDR3 protein has one entry. The sample includes roughly 150,000 distinct CDR3 sequences, under 4.5% of them seen just once. General study findings and limits: There is a chance that invariant MAIT and iNKT cells partially muddied zero-insertion analyses. Out-of-frame alpha sequences shared by twins were enriched for low generation probability.

The receptor was isolated from a man aged 18 to 29 in good health. Sample: memory T cells sorted from blood. The rearrangement joins TRBV9 to TRBJ2-3; TRBD2 agrees at 10 bases. CDR3 nucleotide sequence: TGTGCCAGCAGCACAACAGCGGGAGGGCCGGGGGATACGCAGTATTTT. This translates into CASSTTAGGPGDTQYF.